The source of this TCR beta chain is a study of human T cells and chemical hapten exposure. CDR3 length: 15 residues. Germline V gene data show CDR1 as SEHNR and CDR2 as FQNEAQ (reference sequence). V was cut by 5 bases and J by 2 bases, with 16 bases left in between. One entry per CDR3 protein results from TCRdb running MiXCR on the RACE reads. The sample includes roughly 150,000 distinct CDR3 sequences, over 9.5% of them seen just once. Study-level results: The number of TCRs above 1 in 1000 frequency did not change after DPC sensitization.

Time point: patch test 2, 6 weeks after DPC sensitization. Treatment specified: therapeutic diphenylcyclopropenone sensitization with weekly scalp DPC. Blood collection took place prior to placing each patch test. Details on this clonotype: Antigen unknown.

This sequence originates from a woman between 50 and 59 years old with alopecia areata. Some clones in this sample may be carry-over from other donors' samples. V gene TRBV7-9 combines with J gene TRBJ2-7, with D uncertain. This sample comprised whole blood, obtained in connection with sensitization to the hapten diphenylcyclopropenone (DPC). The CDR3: CASSRAGLPAYEQYF. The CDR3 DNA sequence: TGTGCCAGCAGCCGAGCCGGCCTCCCAGCCTACGAGCAGTACTTC.